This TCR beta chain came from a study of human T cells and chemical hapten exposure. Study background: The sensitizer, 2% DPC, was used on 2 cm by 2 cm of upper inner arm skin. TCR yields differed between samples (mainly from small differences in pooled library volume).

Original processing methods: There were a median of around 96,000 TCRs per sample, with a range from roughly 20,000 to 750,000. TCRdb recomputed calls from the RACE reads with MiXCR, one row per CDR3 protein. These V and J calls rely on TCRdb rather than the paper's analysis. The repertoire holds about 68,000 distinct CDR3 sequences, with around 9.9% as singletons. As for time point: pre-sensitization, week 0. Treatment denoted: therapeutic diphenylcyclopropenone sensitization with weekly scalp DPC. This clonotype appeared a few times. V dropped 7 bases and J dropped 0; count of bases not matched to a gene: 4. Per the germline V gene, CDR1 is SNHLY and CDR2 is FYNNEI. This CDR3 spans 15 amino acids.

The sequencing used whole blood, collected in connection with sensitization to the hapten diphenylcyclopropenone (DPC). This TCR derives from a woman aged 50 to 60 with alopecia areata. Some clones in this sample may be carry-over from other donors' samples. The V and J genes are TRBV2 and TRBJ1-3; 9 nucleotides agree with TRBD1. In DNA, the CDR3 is TGTGCCAGCACTAGGACAGGGGACTCTGGAAACACCATATATTTT. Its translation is CASTRTGDSGNTIYF.